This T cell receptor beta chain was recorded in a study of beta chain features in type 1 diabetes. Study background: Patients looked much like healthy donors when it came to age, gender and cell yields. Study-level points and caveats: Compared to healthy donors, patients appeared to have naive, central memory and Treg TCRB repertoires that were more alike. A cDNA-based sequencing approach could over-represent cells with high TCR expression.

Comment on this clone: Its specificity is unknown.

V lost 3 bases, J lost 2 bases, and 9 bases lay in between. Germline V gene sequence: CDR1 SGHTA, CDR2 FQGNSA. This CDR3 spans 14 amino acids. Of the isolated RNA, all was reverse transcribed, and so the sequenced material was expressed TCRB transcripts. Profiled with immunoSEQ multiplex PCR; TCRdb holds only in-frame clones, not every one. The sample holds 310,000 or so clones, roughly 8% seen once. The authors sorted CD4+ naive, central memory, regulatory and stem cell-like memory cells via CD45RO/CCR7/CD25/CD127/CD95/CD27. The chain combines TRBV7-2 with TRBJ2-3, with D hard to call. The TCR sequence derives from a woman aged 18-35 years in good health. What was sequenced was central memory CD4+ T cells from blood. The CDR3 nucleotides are TGTGCCAGCAGCTTTGCCGTTAACACAGATACGCAGTATTTT. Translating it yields CASSFAVNTDTQYF.